The 18 T cell receptor beta chains in this list originate from one sample, sequenced in a study of post-analysis software for immune sequencing data. No cognate antigen is known for these TCRs. cDNA libraries for TCR beta contained unique molecular identifiers. TCRdb called the PCR reads again in MiXCR, with one record for every CDR3 protein. The profile shows about 760,000 distinct CDR3 sequences, around 27% of them singletons. General study findings and limits: About 5 TRBV segments appeared more often in patients than in controls, and TRBV5-6, TRBV5-1 and TRBV20-1 were among these.

Sequenced material: blood. The receptors were sampled from a girl between 5 and 17 years old with multiple sclerosis.

This clonotype was seen repeatedly, ten times or more. The chain combines TRBV20-1 with TRBJ2-7; D is perhaps TRBD1 (6 bases). With 6 bases removed from V and 2 bases from J, the gap between germline ends came to 20 bases. Germline V gene lookup returns CDR1 DFQATT and CDR2 SNEGSKA (reference sequence). The CDR3 loop spans 15 amino acids. The DNA of the CDR3 is TGCAGTGCCCCCCCGGGCGGACAGCCTACCTACGAGCAGTACTTC. Residues: CSAPPGGQPTYEQYF.

This sequence joins TRBV20-1 and TRBJ2-7; possibly TRBD1 for D (6 bases). The V end lost 5 bases, the J end lost 5 bases, and 13 bases lay between the germline ends. The CDR3 is 12 residues long. Germline V lookup: CDR1 DFQATT, CDR2 SNEGSKA (reference sequence). The CDR3 sequence is CSALHRVNEQYF. The CDR3 DNA reads TGCAGTGCTTTACACAGGGTCAACGAGCAGTACTTC.

V and J are TRBV12-3 or TRBV12-4 and TRBJ2-3, with 15 bases that match TRBD2. With V trimmed by 6 bases and J by 3 bases, 10 bases remained unmatched. The CDR3 totals 18 residues. The CDR3 sequence: CASSWKGLAGGKTDTQYF. The CDR3 nucleotides are TGTGCCAGCAGCTGGAAGGGACTAGCGGGGGGAAAGACAGATACGCAGTATTTT.

This clonotype came up a few times. This chain uses TRBV10-3 with TRBJ2-3; TRBD2 aligns across 7 bases. The CDR3 loop spans 17 amino acids. Germline V CDR1 and CDR2: ENHRY, SYGVKD. V gave up 2 bases and J gave up 2 bases; unmatched junction bases: 10. The CDR3: CAISEPKSGAVTDTQYF. In DNA form, the CDR3 reads TGTGCCATCAGTGAGCCTAAAAGCGGGGCGGTCACAGATACGCAGTATTTT.

This clonotype was seen more than once but under ten times. V gene TRBV18 combines with J gene TRBJ2-1, with D uncertain. V was clipped by 4 bases and J by 5 bases, with 9 bases between them. The V gene's germline CDR1 is KGHSH and CDR2 LQKENI. The length of the CDR3 is 13 residues. The CDR3 loop is CASSRSRDNEQFF. The CDR3 DNA is TGTGCCAGCTCACGCTCTCGCGACAATGAGCAGTTCTTC.

This clonotype turned up a few times. The rearrangement uses TRBV28 and TRBJ2-4, with D possibly TRBD2 on 6 matching bases. The CDR3 length is 13 residues. Germline assignment: CDR1 MDHEN and CDR2 SYDVKM. Deletions cut 6 bases from V and 7 bases from J, with 13 bases between. The CDR3 coding sequence is TGTGCCAGCAGCTCGGGTCGGGGGAACATTCAGTACTTC. Encoded protein: CASSSGRGNIQYF. Variable domain in full (rest from reference TRBV28 and TRBJ2-4): DVKVTQSSRYLVKRTGEKVFLECVQDMDHENMFWYRQDPGLGLRLIYFSYDVKMKEKGDIPEGYSVSREKKERFSLILESASTNQTSMYLCASSSGRGNIQYFGAGTRLSVL.

The genes are TRBV20-1 and TRBJ1-5; TRBD1 aligns across 8 bases. The CDR3 is 15 residues long. Germline trimming cut 4 bases from V and 1 base from J; bases unmatched to any gene: 6. From germline, CDR1 is DFQATT and CDR2 SNEGSKA (reference sequence). The CDR3 bases are TGCAGTGCTACGAGACAGGGGAACAGCAATCAGCCCCAGCATTTT. Protein product: CSATRQGNSNQPQHF.

The rearrangement uses TRBV6-5 and TRBJ2-6; D is perhaps TRBD1 (5 bases). CDR3 length: 15 residues. Germline CDR1 MNHEY, CDR2 SVGAGI. V lost 8 bases and J 0 bases, leaving 11 bases between the germline ends. Here the CDR3 reads CASAGPNSGANVLTF. CDR3 coding DNA: TGTGCCAGCGCAGGGCCCAACTCTGGGGCCAACGTCCTGACTTTC.

Written as DNA, the CDR3 is TGCAGTGCTAGAGAACAGGGCTACGAGCAGTACTTC. As protein: CSAREQGYEQYF. The chain combines TRBV20-1 with TRBJ2-7; D perhaps matches TRBD1 (6 bases). Trimming left V 0 bases short and J 3 bases short, with 6 bases between. The germline gives CDR1 DFQATT, CDR2 SNEGSKA (reference sequence). The CDR3 is made up of 12 amino acids.

This sequence joins TRBV9 and TRBJ2-1, with a weak D call TRBD1 (5 bases). V dropped 0 bases and J dropped 4 bases, with 14 bases sitting between them. CDR1 and CDR2 (germline): SGDLS, YYNGEE. The CDR3 sequence is 16 residues long. The CDR3 DNA sequence: TGTGCCAGCAGCGTAGCTGTGGGCAGGGTTTACAATGAGCAGTTCTTC. Residues: CASSVAVGRVYNEQFF.

This chain uses TRBV5-1 with TRBJ1-3, with D perhaps TRBD1 (5 bases). The germline V gene encodes CDR1 SGHRS and CDR2 YFSETQ. Trimming stripped 7 bases from V and 0 bases from J, with 11 bases between. The CDR3 has 14 amino acids. This CDR3 is CASQRDPSGNTIYF. In DNA, the CDR3 is TGCGCCAGCCAAAGGGACCCCTCTGGAAACACCATATATTTT.

The V and J genes are TRBV28 and TRBJ2-1; no reliable D call. The CDR3 runs 12 residues. V lost 2 bases and J 12 bases, leaving 11 bases between the germline ends. The germline V gene encodes CDR1 MDHEN and CDR2 SYDVKM. This CDR3 reads CASSLKGYWQFF. The CDR3 region has the DNA TGTGCCAGCAGTTTAAAAGGTTATTGGCAGTTCTTC.

This chain links TRBV16 with TRBJ1-1, with D perhaps matching TRBD1 (6 bases). The CDR3 runs 16 residues. V was trimmed by 4 bases and J by 4 bases, leaving 19 bases between them. Per germline, CDR1 KGHSY and CDR2 FQNENV. This chain's CDR3 is CASSPRGGGGGTEAFF. DNA of the CDR3: TGTGCCAGCAGCCCCCGGGGGGGAGGGGGTGGCACTGAAGCTTTCTTT.

The chain carries TRBV4-3 and TRBJ2-2; D not certain. V was pared by 1 base and J by 3 bases, with 9 bases between. CDR1 LGHNA and CDR2 YSLEER come from the germline V gene. The CDR3 extends over 15 amino acids. The CDR3 sequence: CASSQVTMDTGELFF. As DNA, the CDR3 is TGCGCCAGCAGCCAAGTGACGATGGACACCGGGGAGCTGTTTTTT.

This clonotype appeared a few times. V is TRBV6-4 and J is TRBJ2-3; D gene ambiguous. Trimming took off 0 bases at V and 4 bases at J, with 11 bases between the two ends. The germline gives CDR1 MRHNA, CDR2 SNTAGT. This CDR3 is built from 15 residues. The CDR3 nucleotides are TGTGCCAGCAGTGACTCGGGCCTACCCCCAGATACGCAGTATTTT. Protein: CASSDSGLPPDTQYF.

The CDR3 DNA follows: TGTGCCAGCAGTCCGGGGGCAGGGAAGGCTAATGAAAAACTGTTTTTT. Encoded protein: CASSPGAGKANEKLFF. This chain joins TRBV28 and TRBJ1-4; a possible D gene is TRBD1 (6 bases). Trimming cost V 5 bases and J 3 bases, with 16 bases left between them. Germline loops: CDR1 MDHEN, CDR2 SYDVKM. The CDR3 spans 16 residues.

This clonotype was found a few times. The chain is built from TRBV20-1 and TRBJ2-7; the D gene is possibly TRBD1 (5 bases). The germline V and J ends were trimmed by 2 bases and 0 bases, with 8 bases remaining between them. The CDR3 has 13 amino acids. Germline loops: CDR1 DFQATT, CDR2 SNEGSKA (reference sequence). The CDR3 reads CSARRQSSYEQYF. The CDR3 DNA reads TGCAGTGCTAGAAGACAGAGCTCCTACGAGCAGTACTTC.

This sequence joins TRBV12-3 or TRBV12-4 and TRBJ1-3; possible D gene TRBD1, 5 bases. CDR3 size: 14 residues. Trimming pared 10 bases from V and 4 bases from J, leaving 17 bases between. DNA for the CDR3: TGTGCCACCCGGGACCCCGAGTACGGAAACACCATATATTTT. It is translated as CATRDPEYGNTIYF.